This entry features one TCR beta chain sequence. TCRdb's table, derived via immunoSEQ multiplex PCR, lists solely in-frame clones and lacks some. The data contain roughly 130,000 clones, approximately 88% of them singletons. Trimming left V 5 bases short and J 9 bases short, with 14 bases between. Germline V lookup: CDR1 SGHTA, CDR2 FQGNSA. CDR3 size: 13 residues. These data originate in a study of blood T cell repertoires in COVID-19. The gene calls are TRBV7-2 and TRBJ2-1, with a tentative D call TRBD2 (5 bases). The sample was PBMCs or T cells enriched from blood (not recorded which). This clonotype was obtained from a man aged 35 to 55 with acute COVID-19. Here the CDR3 DNA reads TGTGCCAGCAGCCTCCTATCAGAGGGTGAGCAGTTCTTC. It yields the protein CASSLLSEGEQFF.